These 28 T cell receptor beta chains originate from one sample sequenced in a study of blood T cells in healthy people across ages. It was with a sample-barcoded 5' primer and a J-beta primer mix that a second PCR of roughly 6 to 11 cycles was run. One entry per CDR3 protein, called by TCRdb with MiXCR from the 5' RACE reads. The sample holds approximately 830,000 distinct CDR3 sequences; around 62% are singletons and the top ten take around a quarter. Sequenced material: blood. The receptor set was obtained from a man aged 25 to 45 in good health.

V gene TRBV15 combines with J gene TRBJ2-7; D is perhaps TRBD1 (6 bases). V lost 5 bases and J 2 bases, leaving 10 bases between the germline ends. The CDR3 has 13 residues. CDR1 and CDR2 from the germline V gene are LNHNV and YYDKDF (reference sequence). CDR3 loop: CATSGGQTYEQYF. As DNA, the CDR3 is TGTGCCACCAGCGGAGGACAGACCTACGAGCAGTACTTC.

The rearrangement joins TRBV7-2 to TRBJ2-5; D call uncertain. Looked up from germline, CDR1 is SGHTA and CDR2 is FQGNSA. CDR3 length: 13 residues. V was clipped by 0 bases and J by 4 bases, with 6 bases between them. CDR3 amino acids: CASSLANGETQYF. CDR3 nucleotides: TGTGCCAGCAGCTTAGCCAACGGAGAGACCCAGTACTTC.

This chain uses TRBV12-3 or TRBV12-4 with TRBJ2-1, with a weak D call TRBD2 (6 bases). This CDR3 has 16 residues. Trimming removed 7 bases at V and 4 bases at J, with 20 bases between. The CDR3 region is CASTDPGRTIYNEQFF. The CDR3 region has the DNA TGTGCCAGCACTGACCCTGGGAGGACTATATACAATGAGCAGTTCTTC.

There are many counts of this clonotype. The J gene is TRBJ2-7, the V gene TRBV5-1; TRBD1 or TRBD2 may be the D gene (5 bases each). Germline V gene lookup returns CDR1 SGHRS and CDR2 YFSETQ. The ends were cut back, 0 bases at V and 5 bases at J, with 9 bases in the middle. CDR3 length: 13 residues. CDR3 in amino acids: CASSLGQGDEQYF. CDR3 DNA sequence: TGCGCCAGCAGCTTGGGTCAGGGAGACGAGCAGTACTTC. The variable domain in full, with the rest retrieved from reference TRBV5-1 and TRBJ2-7, is KAGVTQTPRYLIKTRGQQVTLSCSPISGHRSVSWYQQTPGQGLQFLFEYFSETQRNKGNFPGRFSGRQFSNSRSEMNVSTLELGDSALYLCASSLGQGDEQYFGPGTRLTVT.

V and J are TRBV20-1 and TRBJ1-5, with D perhaps TRBD1 (5 bases). Trimming pared 3 bases from V and 2 bases from J, leaving 17 bases between. The CDR3 length is 16 residues. Germline lookup yields CDR1 DFQATT and CDR2 SNEGSKA (reference sequence). The DNA for the CDR3 is TGCAGTGCTAGGCAGGGACCCCGGTGGGGCAATCAGCCCCAGCATTTT. Protein sequence: CSARQGPRWGNQPQHF.

V gene TRBV29-1 combines with J gene TRBJ1-2, with 7 bases matching TRBD1. Germline CDR1 is SQVTM and CDR2 is ANQGSEA. Germline trimming cut 4 bases from V and 5 bases from J; bases unmatched to any gene: 7. This CDR3 comprises 13 residues. CDR3 coding DNA: TGCAGCGTTGCAGGGGGTGAAGAGTATGGCTACACCTTC. Its protein product is CSVAGGEEYGYTF. Together with reference TRBV29-1 and TRBJ1-2, the CDR3 gives the full variable domain: SAVISQKPSRDICQRGTSLTIQCQVDSQVTMMFWYRQQPGQSLTLIATANQGSEATYESGFVIDKFPISRPNLTFSTLTVSNMSPEDSSIYLCSVAGGEEYGYTFGSGTRLTVV.

The chain couples TRBV29-1 to TRBJ2-3; D ambiguous. Trimming removed 3 bases from V and 1 base from J, with 8 bases in between. The germline V gene has CDR1 SQVTM and CDR2 ANQGSEA. This CDR3 region has 13 residues. This CDR3 reads CSVEKLRTDTQYF. CDR3 DNA: TGCAGCGTTGAGAAGCTCCGCACAGATACGCAGTATTTT.

The chain employs TRBV10-3 and TRBJ2-3, with a tentative D call TRBD1 (6 bases). This CDR3 spans 17 amino acids. Germline CDR1 is ENHRY and CDR2 is SYGVKD. Trimming shortened V by 2 bases and J by 0 bases, and 15 bases separated the two germline ends. The CDR3 region is CAISETQGKESTDTQYF. CDR3 DNA: TGTGCCATCAGTGAGACCCAGGGGAAGGAAAGCACAGATACGCAGTATTTT.

The rearrangement joins TRBV6-2 or TRBV6-3 to TRBJ1-2; TRBD1 might be the D (5 bases). In germline, CDR1 is MNHEY, CDR2 SVGEGT. The CDR3 has 11 amino acids. The V gene lost 6 bases and the J gene lost 7 bases, with 9 bases spanning the gap. The CDR3 is CASRHQGGYTF. Here the CDR3 DNA reads TGTGCCAGCAGACATCAGGGTGGCTACACCTTC.

This clonotype has just a few counts. The chain joins TRBV7-2 to TRBJ2-7; tentatively, D is TRBD1 (5 bases). Germline CDR1 and CDR2: SGHTA and FQGNSA. This CDR3 region has 15 residues. Deletions cut 4 bases from V and 7 bases from J, with 20 bases between. CDR3 nucleotide sequence: TGTGCCAGCAGCTCGCCAGAGGACAACTACAATGAGCAGTACTTC. Protein: CASSSPEDNYNEQYF.

Only one count was recorded for this clonotype. V is TRBV30 and J is TRBJ2-1; TRBD2 agrees at 10 bases. Germline loops: CDR1 GTSNPN, CDR2 SVGIG (reference sequence). The ends lost 0 bases at V and 14 bases at J; junction bases unmatched: 16. The CDR3 has 16 residues. The CDR3 coding sequence is TGTGCCTGGAGTGTACTCCCCGGGACTAGCGCGACTCATAAGTTCTTC. Residues: CAWSVLPGTSATHKFF.

The gene calls are TRBV6-5 and TRBJ1-2; D uncertain. Trimming removed 2 bases at V and 8 bases at J, with 18 bases between. This CDR3 contains 15 residues. Germline CDR1 is MNHEY and CDR2 is SVGAGI. CDR3 nucleotide sequence: TGTGCCAGCAGTTACGGCCAGGAAGCTATCGGAGGCTACACCTTC. This codes for CASSYGQEAIGGYTF.

V usage is TRBV9 and J usage is TRBJ2-5; D possibly uses TRBD1 or TRBD2 (5 bases each). V gave up 0 bases and J gave up 1 base, with 13 bases separating them. This CDR3 contains 16 residues. The V gene's germline CDR1 is SGDLS and CDR2 YYNGEE. As DNA, the CDR3 is TGTGCCAGCAGCGTAGCTACGAGGGGTTCCCAAGAGACCCAGTACTTC. Protein product: CASSVATRGSQETQYF. The full variable domain, in which reference TRBV9 and TRBJ2-5 provide the parts outside the CDR3, is DSGVTQTPKHLITATGQRVTLRCSPRSGDLSVYWYQQSLDQGLQFLIQYYNGEERAKGNILERFSAQQFPDLHSELNLSSLELGDSALYFCASSVATRGSQETQYFGPGTRLLVL.

The rearrangement links TRBV4-2 to TRBJ2-5; tentatively, D is TRBD1 or TRBD2 (5 bases each). V was clipped by 4 bases and J by 5 bases, with 23 bases between them. The CDR3 length is 17 residues. Germline V gene data show CDR1 as LGHNA and CDR2 as YNFKEQ. The CDR3 reads CASSRWDRTGAAETQYF. The CDR3 region has the DNA TGTGCCAGCAGCCGATGGGACCGGACGGGCGCGGCGGAGACCCAGTACTTC.

In nucleotides, the CDR3 is TGCAGTGCTAGAGATCAACTAAACCTTACAGATACGCAGTATTTT. The encoded protein is CSARDQLNLTDTQYF. The chain uses TRBV20-1 and TRBJ2-3; D gene uncertain. V was cut by 0 bases and J by 3 bases, with 13 bases left in between. Germline loops: CDR1 DFQATT, CDR2 SNEGSKA (reference sequence). This CDR3 has 15 residues.

The rearrangement uses TRBV18 and TRBJ2-7, with D perhaps matching TRBD1 or TRBD2 (5 bases each). This CDR3 is built from 15 residues. Germline CDR1 is KGHSH and CDR2 is LQKENI. V was clipped by 3 bases and J by 3 bases, with 15 bases between them. CDR3 bases: TGTGCCAGCTCACCGTCCGGGGCCCAACTCTACGAGCAGTACTTC. As protein: CASSPSGAQLYEQYF.

The CDR3 is CASLPLTGGSIPYGYTF. Here the CDR3 DNA reads TGTGCCAGCCTGCCTTTGACAGGGGGCAGTATACCCTATGGCTACACCTTC. V is TRBV12-3 or TRBV12-4 and J is TRBJ1-2; 10 bases fit TRBD1. CDR3 length: 17 residues. V was pared by 8 bases and J by 4 bases, with 16 bases of the junction left unmatched.

The chain uses TRBV7-3 and TRBJ2-7; TRBD1 matches at 7 bases. Trimming took 5 bases from V and 2 from J; bases not matched to a gene: 9. The CDR3 sequence is 15 residues long. Germline V lookup: CDR1 SGHTA, CDR2 FQGTGA. The CDR3 DNA follows: TGTGCCAGCAGCACGCGATCGGGACAGACCTACGAGCAGTACTTC. This translates into CASSTRSGQTYEQYF.

V gene TRBV28 combines with J gene TRBJ2-7; D perhaps matches TRBD1 (5 bases). Germline-derived CDR1 and CDR2 are MDHEN and SYDVKM. The V gene lost 4 bases and the J gene lost 5 bases, with 12 bases spanning the gap. The CDR3 is 13 amino acids. The CDR3 protein is CASSSVGPHEQYF. CDR3 nucleotides: TGTGCCAGCAGTTCGGTGGGGCCCCACGAGCAGTACTTC. Full variable domain (missing parts from reference TRBV28 and TRBJ2-7): DVKVTQSSRYLVKRTGEKVFLECVQDMDHENMFWYRQDPGLGLRLIYFSYDVKMKEKGDIPEGYSVSREKKERFSLILESASTNQTSMYLCASSSVGPHEQYFGPGTRLTVT.

This clonotype appeared a few times. The V call is TRBV4-3, the J call TRBJ1-2; 12 positions match TRBD1. The germline V gene encodes CDR1 LGHNA and CDR2 YSLEER. The CDR3 is made up of 14 amino acids. J was trimmed by 6 bases and V by 7 bases; bases with no gene match: 6. The CDR3 protein is CASKWDRGLDGYTF. DNA of the CDR3: TGCGCCAGCAAGTGGGACAGGGGGCTGGATGGCTACACCTTC.

This chain uses TRBV27 with TRBJ1-2; 12 bases agree with TRBD1. CDR3 length equals 17 residues. Germline V CDR1 and CDR2: MNHEY, SMNVEV (reference sequence). After removal of 8 bases from V and 4 bases from J, the junction contained 14 bases not matched to a gene. The CDR3 spells CASATGTGGADSYGYTF. In DNA form, the CDR3 reads TGTGCCAGCGCAACCGGGACAGGGGGCGCCGATAGCTATGGCTACACCTTC.

The chain joins TRBV20-1 to TRBJ2-7, with D perhaps matching TRBD1 (5 bases). TRBJ2-4 matches the DNA end more closely, so the J call is doubtful. This CDR3 spans 15 amino acids. Germline assignment: CDR1 DFQATT and CDR2 SNEGSKA (reference sequence). CDR3 sequence reads: CSARQQPLAKNIQYF. The CDR3 bases are TGCAGTGCTCGACAGCAACCCCTGGCCAAAAACATTCAGTACTTC.

Remarks on this clonotype: One end of the junction does not line up with germline, which may come from a read error. The chain uses TRBV3-1 and TRBJ2-4; 11 positions match TRBD1. Near its end, the DNA agrees better with TRBJ2-7, so the J call may be wrong. This CDR3 spans 15 amino acids. Looked up from germline, CDR1 is LGHDT and CDR2 is YNNKEL (reference sequence). CDR3 in amino acids: CACSKWDRGVHEQYF. CDR3 nucleotide sequence: TGTGCCTGCAGCAAATGGGACAGGGGGGTCCACGAGCAGTACTTC.

V is TRBV20-1 and J is TRBJ1-1, with D hard to call. V lost 3 bases, J lost 4 bases, and 15 bases lay in between. The CDR3 is 14 residues long. CDR1 and CDR2 from the germline V gene are DFQATT and SNEGSKA (reference sequence). The CDR3 sequence is CSASKGAGSTEAFF. For the CDR3, the DNA is TGCAGTGCTAGTAAGGGAGCTGGGTCCACTGAAGCTTTCTTT.

This clonotype was detected a few times. At one boundary the junction diverges from the germline segment, which might be a read error. The J gene is TRBJ2-1, the V gene TRBV2; unclear D gene. The V gene's germline CDR1 is SNHLY and CDR2 FYNNEI. The length of the CDR3 is 13 residues. The CDR3 spells CASSEVRYSEQFF. The DNA of the CDR3 is TGTGCCAGCAGTGAGGTGCGATACAGTGAGCAGTTCTTC.

V is TRBV6-2 or TRBV6-3 and J is TRBJ1-2; 9 bases are shared with TRBD1. V shed 8 bases and J 3 bases; nucleotides not matched to a gene: 7. Germline lookup yields CDR1 MNHEY and CDR2 SVGEGT. CDR3 length equals 14 residues. For the CDR3, the DNA is TGTGCCAGCGTGACAGGGGGTGTCGACTATGGCTACACCTTC. The encoded protein is CASVTGGVDYGYTF.

This rearrangement joins TRBV5-4 to TRBJ2-1, with 9 bases lining up with TRBD2. The V and J ends lost 5 bases and 5 bases, in that order; junction bases with no gene match: 8. CDR1 and CDR2 from the germline V gene are SGHNT and YYREEE (reference sequence). This CDR3 comprises 15 residues. CDR3 sequence reads: CASRLTSGRNNEQFF. The CDR3 DNA reads as TGTGCCAGCAGGCTGACTAGCGGAAGAAACAATGAGCAGTTCTTC. The variable domain in full, with the rest retrieved from reference TRBV5-4 and TRBJ2-1, is ETGVTQSPTHLIKTRGQQVTLRCSSQSGHNTVSWYQQALGQGPQFIFQYYREEENGRGNFPPRFSGLQFPNYSSELNVNALELDDSALYLCASRLTSGRNNEQFFGPGTRLTVL.

CDR3 in DNA: TGTGCCACCAGCAGAGAACAGGGGTACACTGAAGCTTTCTTT. It translates to CATSREQGYTEAFF. This sequence joins TRBV15 and TRBJ1-1; 7 bases fit TRBD1. Germline values: CDR1 LNHNV, CDR2 YYDKDF (reference sequence). Unmatched junction bases numbered 1, after V lost 0 bases and J lost 3 bases. The length of the CDR3 is 14 residues.